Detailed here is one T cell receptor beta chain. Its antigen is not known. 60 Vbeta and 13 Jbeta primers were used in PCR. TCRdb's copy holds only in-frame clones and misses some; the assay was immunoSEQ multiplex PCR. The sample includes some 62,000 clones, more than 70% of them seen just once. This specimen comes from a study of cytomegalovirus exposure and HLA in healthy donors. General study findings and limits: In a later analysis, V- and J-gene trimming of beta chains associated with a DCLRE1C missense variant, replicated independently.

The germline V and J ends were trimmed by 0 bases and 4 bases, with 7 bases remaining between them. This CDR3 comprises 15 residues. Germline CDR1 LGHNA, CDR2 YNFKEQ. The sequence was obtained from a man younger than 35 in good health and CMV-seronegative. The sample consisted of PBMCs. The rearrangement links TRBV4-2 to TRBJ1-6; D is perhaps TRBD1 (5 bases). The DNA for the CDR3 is TGTGCCAGCAGCCAAGAACAGGCTTATAATTCACCCCTCCACTTT. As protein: CASSQEQAYNSPLHF.